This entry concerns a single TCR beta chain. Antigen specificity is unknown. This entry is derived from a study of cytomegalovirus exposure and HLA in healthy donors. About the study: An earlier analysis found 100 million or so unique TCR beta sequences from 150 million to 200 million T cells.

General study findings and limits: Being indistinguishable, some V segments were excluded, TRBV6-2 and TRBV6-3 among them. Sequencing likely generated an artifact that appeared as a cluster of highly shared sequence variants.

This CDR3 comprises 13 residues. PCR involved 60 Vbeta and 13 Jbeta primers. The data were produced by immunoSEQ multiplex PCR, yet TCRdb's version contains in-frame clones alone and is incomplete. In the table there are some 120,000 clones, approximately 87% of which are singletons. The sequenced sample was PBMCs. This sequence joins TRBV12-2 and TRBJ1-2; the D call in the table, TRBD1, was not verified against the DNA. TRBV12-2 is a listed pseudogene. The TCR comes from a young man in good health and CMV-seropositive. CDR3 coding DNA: TGTGCAAGTCGCTCCGGGACAGGGGACGGCTACACCTTC. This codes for CASRSGTGDGYTF.